These 10 T cell receptor beta chains originate from one sample sequenced in a study of memory CD4+ T cells and cytomegalovirus serostatus. The sort gate was single viable CD3+CD4+CD8-CD45RO+ cells for memory CD4+ T cells. Data came from immunoSEQ multiplex PCR; TCRdb stores just in-frame clones and leaves some out. The sample records roughly 50,000 clones, less than 85% being singletons. Sequenced: memory CD4+ T cells from blood. Receptors were obtained from an adult in good health and CMV-seronegative. Some clones in this sample may be carry-over from other donors' samples.

In this sample, this clone turned up a few times. In DNA form, the CDR3 reads TGTGCCAGCAGCCAACACGCGACAGGGCCCACTGAAGCTTTCTTT. Residues: CASSQHATGPTEAFF. The V and J genes are TRBV28 and TRBJ1-1, with TRBD1 identical over 7 bases. The CDR3 loop spans 15 amino acids. CDR1 is MDHEN, CDR2 SYDVKM, per germline. With 6 bases clipped from V and 4 bases from J, the junction kept 11 bases outside the gene matches.

J is TRBJ2-3 and V is TRBV28, with 9 bases lining up with TRBD2. Trimming removed 10 bases from V and 1 base from J; junction bases left unmatched: 9. The CDR3 runs 15 residues. Germline V CDR1 and CDR2: MDHEN, SYDVKM. In nucleotides, the CDR3 is TGTGCCATCCTCCCGACTAGCGGAGGCACAGATACGCAGTATTTT. Residues: CAILPTSGGTDTQYF. The full variable domain, its missing parts supplied by reference TRBV28 and TRBJ2-3, is DVKVTQSSRYLVKRTGEKVFLECVQDMDHENMFWYRQDPGLGLRLIYFSYDVKMKEKGDIPEGYSVSREKKERFSLILESASTNQTSMYLCAILPTSGGTDTQYFGPGTRLTVL.

The V and J genes are TRBV19 and TRBJ2-3; TRBD2 matches 7 bases. CDR1 and CDR2 from the germline V gene are LNHDA and SQIVND (reference sequence). The CDR3 length is 15 residues. Losses at the gene ends were 4 bases for V and 1 base for J; bases not matched to a gene: 5. CDR3 sequence (DNA): TGTGCCAGTAGTAAAGGCGGGAGTCGCACAGATACGCAGTATTTT. Amino acids: CASSKGGSRTDTQYF.

The chain employs TRBV10-2 and TRBJ1-2; 10 bases align to TRBD1. This CDR3 contains 14 residues. V lost 6 bases to trimming and J lost 8 bases; unmatched junction nucleotides: 9. Germline V CDR1 and CDR2: WSHSY, SAAADI. CDR3 nucleotide sequence: TGCGCCAGCAGAGCCGGGACAGGGGACCGCGGCTACACCTTC. It encodes CASRAGTGDRGYTF.

The genes are TRBV5-1 and TRBJ1-2; 8 bases fit TRBD1. The V segment lost 0 bases and the J segment 4 bases; nucleotides outside the gene matches: 5. Germline V gene data show CDR1 as SGHRS and CDR2 as YFSETQ. This CDR3 comprises 15 residues. This CDR3 is CASSLEGRGPYGYTF. The DNA of the CDR3 is TGCGCCAGCAGCTTGGAAGGCAGGGGGCCCTATGGCTACACCTTC.

This chain connects TRBV29-1 to TRBJ2-1, with D perhaps given as TRBD1 or TRBD2 (7 bases each). The CDR3 has 14 residues. Per germline, CDR1 SQVTM and CDR2 ANQGSEA. Trimming took 6 bases from V and 6 from J, leaving 18 bases between them. This CDR3 is CSVAQGGPGNEQFF. CDR3 nucleotides: TGCAGCGTCGCCCAGGGGGGGCCAGGCAATGAGCAGTTCTTC.

A few counts support this clone. The gene calls are TRBV19 and TRBJ2-7; D not certain. The length of the CDR3 is 15 residues. V lost 3 bases and J 3 bases, leaving 15 bases between the germline ends. The germline CDR1 and CDR2 sequences are LNHDA and SQIVND (reference sequence). As DNA, the CDR3 is TGTGCCAGTAGTATCCGTGTACGAGGCCTCTACGAGCAGTACTTC. Its protein is CASSIRVRGLYEQYF. The whole variable domain, filled in from reference TRBV19 and TRBJ2-7, reads DGGITQSPKYLFRKEGQNVTLSCEQNLNHDAMYWYRQDPGQGLRLIYYSQIVNDFQKGDIAEGYSVSREKKESFPLTVTSAQKNPTAFYLCASSIRVRGLYEQYFGPGTRLTVT.

The chain recombines TRBV19 with TRBJ1-5; D ambiguous. The germline V gene encodes CDR1 LNHDA and CDR2 SQIVND (reference sequence). The V gene lost 1 base and the J gene lost 4 bases, with 11 bases spanning the gap. The CDR3 length is 15 residues. CDR3 sequence reads: CASSIVRQRNQPQHF. CDR3 DNA sequence: TGTGCCAGTAGTATAGTACGGCAGCGGAATCAGCCCCAGCATTTT.

This chain uses TRBV7-8 with TRBJ1-1; D unresolved. Trimming removed 1 base at V and 8 bases at J, with 11 bases between. The CDR3 extends over 13 amino acids. Per the germline V gene, CDR1 is SGHVS and CDR2 is FQNEAQ. CDR3 region: CASSLVLQAEAFF. CDR3 nucleotide sequence: TGTGCCAGCAGCTTAGTTTTGCAGGCCGAAGCTTTCTTT.

This chain links TRBV6-6 with TRBJ1-1; maybe TRBD1 (6 bases). The CDR3 has 15 residues. Germline V gene data show CDR1 as MNHNY and CDR2 as SVGAGI (reference sequence). Trimming took 11 bases from V and 1 from J, leaving 20 bases between them. The CDR3 DNA is TGTGCCGGGGTGTCCACCGACAGGAAGAACACTGAAGCTTTCTTT. Translated: CAGVSTDRKNTEAFF.